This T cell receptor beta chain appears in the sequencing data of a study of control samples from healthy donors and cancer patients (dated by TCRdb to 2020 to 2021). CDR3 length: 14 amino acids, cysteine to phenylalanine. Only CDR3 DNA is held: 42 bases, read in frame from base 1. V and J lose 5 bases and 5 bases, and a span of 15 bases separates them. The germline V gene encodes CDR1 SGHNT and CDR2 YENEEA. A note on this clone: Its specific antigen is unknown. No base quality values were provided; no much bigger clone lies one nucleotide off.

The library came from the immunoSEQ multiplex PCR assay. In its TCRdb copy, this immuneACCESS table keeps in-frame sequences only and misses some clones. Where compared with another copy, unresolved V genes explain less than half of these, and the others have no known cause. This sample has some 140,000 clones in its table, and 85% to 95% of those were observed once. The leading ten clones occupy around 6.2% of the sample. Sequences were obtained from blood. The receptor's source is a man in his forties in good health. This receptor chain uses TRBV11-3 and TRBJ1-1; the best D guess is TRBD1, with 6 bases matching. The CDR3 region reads CASSITGKSTEAFF. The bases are TGTGCCAGCAGCATCACAGGGAAGTCAACTGAAGCTTTCTTT.